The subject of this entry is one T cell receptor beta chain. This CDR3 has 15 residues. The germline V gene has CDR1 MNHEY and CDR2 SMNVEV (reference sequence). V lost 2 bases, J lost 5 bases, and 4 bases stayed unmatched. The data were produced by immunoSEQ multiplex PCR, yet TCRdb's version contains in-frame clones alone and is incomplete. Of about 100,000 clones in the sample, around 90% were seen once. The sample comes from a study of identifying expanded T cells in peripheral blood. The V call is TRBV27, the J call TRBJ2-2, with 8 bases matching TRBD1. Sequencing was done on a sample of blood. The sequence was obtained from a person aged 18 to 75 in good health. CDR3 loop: CASSLDRGSTGELFF. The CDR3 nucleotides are TGTGCCAGCAGTTTAGACAGGGGTTCGACCGGGGAGCTGTTTTTT.